This T cell receptor beta chain was identified in a study of CD8+CD57+ T cells in acquired aplastic anemia. Across the study: CD4+ and CD8+ cells, once sorted, gave DNA averaging approximately 3.3 ug.

V gave up 4 bases and J gave up 10 bases; unmatched junction bases: 14. This CDR3 has 16 residues. Germline lookup yields CDR1 SGHRS and CDR2 YFSETQ. Study-wide points: Between patients and controls, around 31 CD8+ CDR3 sequences were found in common.

The patients chosen for sequencing had shown expansion of CD8+CD57+ cells (detected by flow cytometry). Patients were therapy-naive when their blood was sampled. This clonotype showed up many times. The target antigen is unknown. CDR3 and TCR beta VDJ profiling relied on a genomic DNA template. From the reads, TCRdb called clonotypes with MiXCR, one entry per CDR3 protein. This table holds some 180,000 distinct CDR3 sequences, around 50% found once. The chain joins TRBV5-1 to TRBJ1-6; TRBD1 agrees at 7 bases. Sequencing was done on a sample of sorted CD4+, CD8+, or CD8+CD57+ T cells (not recorded which) from PBMCs. The sequence was collected from a human donor with aplastic anemia. This CDR3 reads CASSPTGRDSKSPLHF. CDR3 nucleotide sequence: TGCGCCAGCAGCCCCACGGGCCGGGACAGTAAATCACCCCTCCACTTT.